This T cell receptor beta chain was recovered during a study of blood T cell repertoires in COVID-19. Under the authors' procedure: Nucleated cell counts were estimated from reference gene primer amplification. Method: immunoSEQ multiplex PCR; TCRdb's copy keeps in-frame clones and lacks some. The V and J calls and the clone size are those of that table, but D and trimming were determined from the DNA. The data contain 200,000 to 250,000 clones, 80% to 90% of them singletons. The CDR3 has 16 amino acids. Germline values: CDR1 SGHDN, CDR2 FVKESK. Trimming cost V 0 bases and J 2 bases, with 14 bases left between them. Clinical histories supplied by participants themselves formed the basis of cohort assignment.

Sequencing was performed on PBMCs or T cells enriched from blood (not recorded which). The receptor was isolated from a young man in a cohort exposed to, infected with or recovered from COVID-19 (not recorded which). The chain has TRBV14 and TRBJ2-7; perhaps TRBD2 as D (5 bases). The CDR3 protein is CASSQDGLAPTYEQYF. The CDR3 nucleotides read TGTGCCAGCAGCCAAGACGGCCTAGCCCCAACCTACGAGCAGTACTTC.